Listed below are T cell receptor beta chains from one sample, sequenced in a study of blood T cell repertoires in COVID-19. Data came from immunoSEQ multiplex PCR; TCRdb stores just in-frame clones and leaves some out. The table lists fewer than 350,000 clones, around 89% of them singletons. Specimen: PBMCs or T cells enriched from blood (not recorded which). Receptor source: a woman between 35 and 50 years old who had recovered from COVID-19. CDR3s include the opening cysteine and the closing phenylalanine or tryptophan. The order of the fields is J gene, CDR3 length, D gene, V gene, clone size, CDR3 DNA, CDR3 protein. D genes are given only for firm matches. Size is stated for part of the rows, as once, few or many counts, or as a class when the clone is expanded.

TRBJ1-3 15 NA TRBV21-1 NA TGTGCCAGCAATATTGGACAGGGACAAGGAAACACCATATATTTT CASNIGQGQGNTIYF
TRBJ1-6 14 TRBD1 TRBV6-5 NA TGTGCCAGCAGTCCTACAGGGGAAGGATCACCCCTCCACTTT CASSPTGEGSPLHF
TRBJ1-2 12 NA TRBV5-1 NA TGCGCCAGCAGCGCCTACGGGGTTGGCTACACCTTC CASSAYGVGYTF
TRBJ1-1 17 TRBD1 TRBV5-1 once TGCGCCAGCAACCCCGGCGGGGACAGGGGAGTAGGCACTGAAGCTTTCTTT CASNPGGDRGVGTEAFF
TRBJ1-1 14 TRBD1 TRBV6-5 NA TGTGCCAGCAGTTTCTCAGGGGGCTTTGCTGAAGCTTTCTTT CASSFSGGFAEAFF
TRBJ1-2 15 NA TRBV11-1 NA TGTGCCAGCAGCTTCGGTCCAGGGGTAGATTATGGCTACACCTTC CASSFGPGVDYGYTF
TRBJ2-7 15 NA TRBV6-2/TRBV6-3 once TGTGCCAGCACCCCACGGGGCGGGATAGGGTACGAGCAGTACTTC CASTPRGGIGYEQYF
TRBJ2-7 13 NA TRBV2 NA TGTGCCAGCAACGAGAACTACTCGGGGGAGCAGTACTTC CASNENYSGEQYF
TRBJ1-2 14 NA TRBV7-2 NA TGTGCCAGCAGCTTAGGATCCGGGTACTATGGCTACACCTTC CASSLGSGYYGYTF
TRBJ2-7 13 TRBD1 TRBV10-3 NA TGTGCCATCAGTGTGGGGACAGATTACGAGCAGTACTTC CAISVGTDYEQYF
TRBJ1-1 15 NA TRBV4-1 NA TGCGCCAGCAGCCAAGATAAGGGGATGAACACTGAAGCTTTCTTT CASSQDKGMNTEAFF
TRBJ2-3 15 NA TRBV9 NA TGTGCCAGCAGCGTAGAACGGTCCTTCACAGATACGCAGTATTTT CASSVERSFTDTQYF
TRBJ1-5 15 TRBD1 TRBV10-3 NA TGTGCCATCAGTGAGGGGGACAGGGGGAATCAGCCCCAGCATTTT CAISEGDRGNQPQHF
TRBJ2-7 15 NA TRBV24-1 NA TGTGCCACCAGTGATGGAGGGGCCCTCTCCTACGAGCAGTACTTC CATSDGGALSYEQYF
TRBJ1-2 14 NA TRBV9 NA TGTGCCAGCAGCGTAGGGGAGGGGGAAGGAGGCTACACCTTC CASSVGEGEGGYTF
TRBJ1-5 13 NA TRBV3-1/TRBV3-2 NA TGTGCCAGCAGCCCCCCTGGAGGTCAGCCCCAGCATTTT CASSPPGGQPQHF
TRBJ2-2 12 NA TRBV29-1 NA TGCAGCGGGGGACGGGTCACCGGGGAGCTGTTTTTT CSGGRVTGELFF
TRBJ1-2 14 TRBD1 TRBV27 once TGTGCCAGCAGCCGGGACAGCTCTAACTATGGCTACACCTTC CASSRDSSNYGYTF
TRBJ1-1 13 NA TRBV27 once TGTGCCAGCTCCTGGGGGGGAGGCACTGAAGCTTTCTTT CASSWGGGTEAFF
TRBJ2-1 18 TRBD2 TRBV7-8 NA TGTGCCAGCAGCCTGCGACTAGCGGGGGGGTTTTCCTACAATGAGCAGTTCTTC CASSLRLAGGFSYNEQFF
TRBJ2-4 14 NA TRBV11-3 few TGTGCCAGCAGCTTCTCCAGTTACAAAAACATTCAGTACTTC CASSFSSYKNIQYF
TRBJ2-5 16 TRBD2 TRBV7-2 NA TGTGCCAGCAGCCCAGGCGCTAGCGGGGAGGCAGAGACCCAGTACTTC CASSPGASGEAETQYF
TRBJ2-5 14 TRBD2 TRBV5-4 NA TGTGCCAGCAGCCCCCGGGGGGATCAAGAGACCCAGTACTTC CASSPRGDQETQYF
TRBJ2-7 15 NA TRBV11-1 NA TGTGCCAGCAGCCCCCCGGTGAGGGATACCCACGAGCAGTACTTC CASSPPVRDTHEQYF
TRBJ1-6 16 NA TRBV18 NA TGTGCCAGCTCACCTTCAGGGTATCGCGATAATTCACCCCTCCACTTT CASSPSGYRDNSPLHF
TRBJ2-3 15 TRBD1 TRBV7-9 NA TGTGCCAGCAGCTCATGGGACAGAAGCACAGATACGCAGTATTTT CASSSWDRSTDTQYF
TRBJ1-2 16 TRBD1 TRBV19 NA TGTGCCAGTAGTATAGTCGGACAGGGCCCAGACTATGGCTACACCTTC CASSIVGQGPDYGYTF
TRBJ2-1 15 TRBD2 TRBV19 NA TGTGCCAGTAGTGTCACTCTAGCGGGGTCAGGTGAGCAGTTCTTC CASSVTLAGSGEQFF
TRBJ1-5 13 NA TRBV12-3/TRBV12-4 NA TGTGCCAGCGGAGAGGTTAGCAATCAGCCCCAGCATTTT CASGEVSNQPQHF
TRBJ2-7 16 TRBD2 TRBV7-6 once TGTGCCAGCAGCTTATTAGCGGGAGGGGACTCCTACGAGCAGTACTTC CASSLLAGGDSYEQYF
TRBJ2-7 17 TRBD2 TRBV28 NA TGTGCCAGCGGACTTGAGGGACTAGCGGGAGGACTATACGAGCAGTACTTC CASGLEGLAGGLYEQYF
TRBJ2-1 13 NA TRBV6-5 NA TGTGCCAGCGGAGATCGCGCCTCCAATGAGCAGTTCTTC CASGDRASNEQFF
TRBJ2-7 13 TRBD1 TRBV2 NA TGTGCCAGCATCCGGGACAGGGCCTACGAGCAGTACTTC CASIRDRAYEQYF
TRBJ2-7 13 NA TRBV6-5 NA TGTGCCAGCAGCATCGGGACACTCTACGAGCAGTACTTC CASSIGTLYEQYF
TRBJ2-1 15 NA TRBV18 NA TGTGCCAGCTCTCCCTCGGTAGCGGCGTACAATGAGCAGTTCTTC CASSPSVAAYNEQFF
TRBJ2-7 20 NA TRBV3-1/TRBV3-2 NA TGTGCCAGCAGCCAAGATATGTCCTTCGGGGGGCGTCCCGCTGACTACGAGCAGTACTTC CASSQDMSFGGRPADYEQYF
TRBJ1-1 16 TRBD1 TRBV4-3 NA TGCGCCAGCAGCCAACGCTGGACAGGGGAGAACACTGAAGCTTTCTTT CASSQRWTGENTEAFF
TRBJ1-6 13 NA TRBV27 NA TGTGCCAGCAGTTTACAGGACTCCTCACCCCTCCACTTT CASSLQDSSPLHF
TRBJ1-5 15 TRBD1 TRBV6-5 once TGTGCCAGCAGTAGTGGGACAGGTAGCAATCAGCCCCAGCATTTT CASSSGTGSNQPQHF
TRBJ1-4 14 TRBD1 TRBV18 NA TGTGCCAGCTCACGCCGGGACAGGGATGAAAAACTGTTTTTT CASSRRDRDEKLFF
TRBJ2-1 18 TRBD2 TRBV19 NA TGTGCCAGTAGTATGGGGCATCAGATAGCGGGAGGCGGGAATGAGCAGTTCTTC CASSMGHQIAGGGNEQFF
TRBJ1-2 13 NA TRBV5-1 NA TGCGCCAGCAGCTTCCCAGGGGCCGGTGGCTACACCTTC CASSFPGAGGYTF
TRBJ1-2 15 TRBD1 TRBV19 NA TGTGCCAGTAGTAGTGAGGGGGCGCAGGGCAATGGCTACACCTTC CASSSEGAQGNGYTF
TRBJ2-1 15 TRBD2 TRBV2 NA TGTGCCAGCAGTCGACTAGCGGGGCTGACCGATGAGCAGTTCTTC CASSRLAGLTDEQFF
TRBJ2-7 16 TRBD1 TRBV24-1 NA TGTGCCACCAGTGGTATCCGGGACAGGGTGTCCTACGAGCAGTACTTC CATSGIRDRVSYEQYF
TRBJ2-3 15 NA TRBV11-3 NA TGTGCCAGCAGCTTAGTAGCGGCAAGCACAGATACGCAGTATTTT CASSLVAASTDTQYF
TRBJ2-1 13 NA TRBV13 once TGTGCCAGCAGCTCCGGTGGGCCCGTTGAGCAGTTCTTC CASSSGGPVEQFF
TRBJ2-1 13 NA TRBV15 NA TGTGCCACCAGCAGAGATTTTCTCAATGAGCAGTTCTTC CATSRDFLNEQFF
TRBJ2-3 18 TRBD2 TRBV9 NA TGTGCCAGCAGCGTAGCCCCCTGGGCTAGCGGGAGCACAGATACGCAGTATTTT CASSVAPWASGSTDTQYF
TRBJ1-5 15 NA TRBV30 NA TGTGCCTGGAGTCAAGGCAGGGGTAGCAATCAGCCCCAGCATTTT CAWSQGRGSNQPQHF